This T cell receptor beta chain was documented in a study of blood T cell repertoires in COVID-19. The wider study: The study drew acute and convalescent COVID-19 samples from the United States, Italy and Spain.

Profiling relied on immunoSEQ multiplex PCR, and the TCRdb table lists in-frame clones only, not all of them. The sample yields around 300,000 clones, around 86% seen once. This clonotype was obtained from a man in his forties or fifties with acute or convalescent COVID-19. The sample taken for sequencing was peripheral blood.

CDR3 protein: CASSFGSGGNEKLFF. CDR3 coding DNA: TGTGCCAGCAGCTTTGGGTCGGGTGGTAATGAAAAACTGTTTTTT. This chain links TRBV7-6 with TRBJ1-4; no definite D call. This CDR3 region has 15 residues. Trimming pared 3 bases from V and 4 bases from J, leaving 12 bases between. The V gene's germline CDR1 is SGHVS and CDR2 FNYEAQ. The complete variable domain, with remaining parts taken from reference TRBV7-6 and TRBJ1-4, reads GAGVSQSPRYKVTKRGQDVALRCDPISGHVSLYWYRQALGQGPEFLTYFNYEAQQDKSGLPNDRFSAERPEGSISTLTIQRTEQRDSAMYRCASSFGSGGNEKLFFGSGTQLSVL.